The rows below give T cell receptor beta chains drawn from one sample of a study of T-cell reconstitution after alpha-beta-depleted transplantation in children. TCRdb re-called the PCR reads with MiXCR, one entry per CDR3 protein. There are approximately 500,000 distinct CDR3 sequences in the sample; roughly 30% occur only once, and 36% lies in the top ten. Sample: PBMCs, taken before TCRalphabeta/CD19-depleted stem cell transplant. All receptors derive from a boy under three years old with Wiskott-Aldrich syndrome, due to receive a stem cell transplant. CDR3s include the opening cysteine and the closing phenylalanine or tryptophan. Each record gives: J gene, V gene, CDR3 protein.

j_call: TRBJ2-7; v_call: TRBV5-1; cdr3_aa: CATSPGTSGRAHEQYF
j_call: TRBJ2-1; v_call: TRBV20-1; cdr3_aa: CSATGQGGEQFF
j_call: TRBJ2-7; v_call: TRBV6-1; cdr3_aa: CASGIGPVYEQYF
j_call: TRBJ2-1; v_call: TRBV20-1; cdr3_aa: CSAPKRSSYNEQFF
j_call: TRBJ1-5; v_call: TRBV5-1; cdr3_aa: CASAGVPGNQPQHF
j_call: TRBJ2-7; v_call: TRBV7-8; cdr3_aa: CASSLTGLMSSYEQYF
j_call: TRBJ1-2; v_call: TRBV12-3/TRBV12-4; cdr3_aa: CASSFMRLSDGYTF
j_call: TRBJ2-3; v_call: TRBV7-2; cdr3_aa: CASSTGLAVSLYF
j_call: TRBJ2-1; v_call: TRBV20-1; cdr3_aa: CSARQWEYEQFF
j_call: TRBJ1-6; v_call: TRBV27; cdr3_aa: CASSSNRDSPLHF
j_call: TRBJ1-5; v_call: TRBV4-1; cdr3_aa: CASSQVSGQGYQPQHF
j_call: TRBJ2-5; v_call: TRBV20-1; cdr3_aa: CSASGTPEETQYF
j_call: TRBJ1-2; v_call: TRBV7-3; cdr3_aa: CASSLLGGANYGYTF
j_call: TRBJ2-5; v_call: TRBV27; cdr3_aa: CASSSAMGQETQYF
j_call: TRBJ2-3; v_call: TRBV5-1; cdr3_aa: CASSLVVDSTDTQYF
j_call: TRBJ2-3; v_call: TRBV6-1; cdr3_aa: CASRINRGSPDTQYF
j_call: TRBJ2-7; v_call: TRBV29-1; cdr3_aa: CSVVRGGYEQYF
j_call: TRBJ2-1; v_call: TRBV20-1; cdr3_aa: CSARPGRYNEQFF
j_call: TRBJ2-7; v_call: TRBV20-1; cdr3_aa: CSASRGYEQYF
j_call: TRBJ2-1; v_call: TRBV10-3; cdr3_aa: CAIRGAASGSYNEQFF
j_call: TRBJ2-7; v_call: TRBV6-2/TRBV6-3; cdr3_aa: CASSRRGLAGGLGSYEQYF
j_call: TRBJ2-5; v_call: TRBV9; cdr3_aa: CASSVASGRQETQYF
j_call: TRBJ2-1; v_call: TRBV5-1; cdr3_aa: CASSLSLALYNEQFF
j_call: TRBJ2-2; v_call: TRBV6-5; cdr3_aa: CASSYRDNTGELFF
j_call: TRBJ2-7; v_call: TRBV30; cdr3_aa: CAWSVSHVYEQYF
j_call: TRBJ2-5; v_call: TRBV20-1; cdr3_aa: CSARDLARQETQYF
j_call: TRBJ2-1; v_call: TRBV29-1; cdr3_aa: CSVGGEVTYNEQFF
j_call: TRBJ1-2; v_call: TRBV5-6; cdr3_aa: CASSVKSQGHGYTF
j_call: TRBJ1-2; v_call: TRBV5-1; cdr3_aa: CASSLAGGDRGYGYTF
j_call: TRBJ1-1; v_call: TRBV5-1; cdr3_aa: CASSSEGLFDTEAFF
j_call: TRBJ2-7; v_call: TRBV28; cdr3_aa: CASGYEQYF
j_call: TRBJ2-4; v_call: TRBV20-1; cdr3_aa: CSARPGQGQNIQYF
j_call: TRBJ2-1; v_call: TRBV12-3/TRBV12-4; cdr3_aa: CASNRVWDNEQFF
j_call: TRBJ2-3; v_call: TRBV28; cdr3_aa: CASTRKRDPTDTQYF
j_call: TRBJ2-5; v_call: TRBV4-2; cdr3_aa: CASSQGIAEQETQYF
j_call: TRBJ2-3; v_call: TRBV12-3/TRBV12-4; cdr3_aa: CASSLSFYTDTQYF
j_call: TRBJ1-2; v_call: TRBV7-2; cdr3_aa: CASSLKRGAGSYTF